The 20 T cell receptor beta chains presented below share a single source sample, sequenced in a study of long-term antiretroviral therapy in people with HIV. They ran version v3.0 of the immunoSEQ assay at survey level. The assay was immunoSEQ multiplex PCR, and TCRdb's table has in-frame clones only and misses some. Altogether about 17,000 clones are present, 81% being singletons, with the ten largest covering approximately 9.1%. The source was unsorted PBMCs, collected 0.3 years after starting antiretroviral therapy. These receptors were taken from a man between 18 and 29 years old with HIV.

The V call is TRBV6-4, the J call TRBJ2-6, with TRBD1 as a possible D gene (5 bases). Per the germline V gene, CDR1 is MRHNA and CDR2 is SNTAGT. This CDR3 is built from 17 residues. V lost 4 bases and J 0 bases, leaving 13 bases between the germline ends. The CDR3 loop is CASSAQGSASGANVLTF. The DNA for the CDR3 is TGTGCCAGCAGTGCGCAGGGTTCAGCCTCTGGGGCCAACGTCCTGACTTTC.

The CDR3 coding sequence is TGTGCCAGCAGCTTCTGGCTAGCAAGCACAGATACGCAGTATTTT. Translated, it gives CASSFWLASTDTQYF. The chain joins TRBV5-4 to TRBJ2-3, with a weak D call TRBD2 (5 bases). Deletions cut 2 bases from V and 0 bases from J, with 10 bases between. The CDR3 contains 15 residues. CDR1 is SGHNT, CDR2 YYREEE, per germline (reference sequence).

The chain joins TRBV7-2 to TRBJ2-7; D unresolved. This CDR3 region has 13 residues. Between the trimmed V and J ends, which lost 2 bases and 3 bases, there was a span of 8 bases. Germline V gives CDR1 SGHTA, CDR2 FQGNSA. The CDR3 region is CASSLMPLYEQYF. The CDR3 DNA is TGTGCCAGCAGCTTAATGCCGCTCTACGAGCAGTACTTC.

The chain links TRBV6-1 to TRBJ2-7; 7 positions match TRBD1. Germline V CDR1 and CDR2: MNHNS, SASEGT. There are 13 residues in the CDR3. The trim removed 5 bases at V and 2 bases at J, leaving 3 bases unmatched. The CDR3 loop reads CASSWDSPYEQYF. As DNA, the CDR3 is TGTGCCAGCAGTTGGGACAGCCCCTACGAGCAGTACTTC.

This clone was seen once. The CDR3 here is CASSMWTENSGNTIYF. CDR3 coding DNA: TGTGCCAGCAGCATGTGGACCGAAAACTCTGGAAACACCATATATTTT. This rearrangement joins TRBV9 to TRBJ1-3; D is uncertain. The V gene lost 4 bases and the J gene lost 0 bases, with 14 bases spanning the gap. The CDR3 covers 16 residues. Per germline, CDR1 SGDLS and CDR2 YYNGEE.

CDR3 in DNA: TGTGCCAGCAGCTTAGCCCTAGCGGGGACTTACAATGAGCAGTTCTTC. Encoded protein: CASSLALAGTYNEQFF. J is TRBJ2-1 and V is TRBV7-9, with 9 nucleotides matching TRBD2. The germline V gene has CDR1 SEHNR and CDR2 FQNEAQ (reference sequence). V trimming: 0 bases; J trimming: 4 bases; junction bases outside the gene matches: 4. The CDR3 is 16 residues long.

The chain is built from TRBV11-3 and TRBJ2-1; no firm D call. There are 14 residues in the CDR3. From germline, CDR1 is SGHNT and CDR2 YENEEA. Deletions cut 2 bases from V and 5 bases from J, with 10 bases between. This CDR3 reads CASSLSAANNEQFF. CDR3 nucleotides: TGTGCCAGCAGCTTATCTGCGGCTAACAATGAGCAGTTCTTC.

This clone was picked up a small number of times. The V and J genes are TRBV9 and TRBJ2-5; no reliable D call. CDR3 length: 14 amino acids. V shed 4 bases and J shed 7 bases, with 17 bases lying between them. The germline V gene encodes CDR1 SGDLS and CDR2 YYNGEE. This CDR3 reads CASSRNDLGGTQYF. DNA for the CDR3: TGTGCCAGCAGCAGAAATGACCTGGGTGGGACCCAGTACTTC.

This chain connects TRBV5-1 to TRBJ1-1; 7 positions agree with TRBD1. V dropped 4 bases and J dropped 3; count of bases not matched to a gene: 6. Per germline, CDR1 SGHRS and CDR2 YFSETQ. This CDR3 contains 14 residues. Here the CDR3 reads CASSPNRGYTEAFF. For the CDR3, the DNA is TGCGCCAGCAGCCCGAACAGGGGTTACACTGAAGCTTTCTTT.

The chain recombines TRBV29-1 with TRBJ2-3; D gene uncertain. Per the germline V gene, CDR1 is SQVTM and CDR2 is ANQGSEA. Trimming left V 4 bases short and J 4 bases short, with 3 bases between. There are 10 residues in the CDR3. CDR3 amino acids: CSVVPDTQYF. The CDR3, as DNA: TGCAGCGTTGTTCCAGATACGCAGTATTTT.

The CDR3 sequence is CASLEGFTVNTEAFF. CDR3 DNA: TGTGCCAGTCTGGAGGGGTTTACCGTGAACACTGAAGCTTTCTTT. This rearrangement joins TRBV19 to TRBJ1-1; possible D gene TRBD1, 5 bases. Trimming removed 8 bases from V and 0 bases from J, with 16 bases in between. The germline CDR1 and CDR2 sequences are LNHDA and SQIVND (reference sequence). This CDR3 region has 15 residues.

The chain links TRBV2 to TRBJ2-1, with a weak D call TRBD1 (5 bases). Trimming removed 8 bases from V and 7 bases from J, with 12 bases in between. The CDR3 loop spans 12 amino acids. Germline V CDR1 and CDR2: SNHLY, FYNNEI. The CDR3 reads CASGNDRNEQFF. For the CDR3, the DNA is TGTGCCAGCGGGAACGACAGAAATGAGCAGTTCTTC. The full variable domain, completed using reference TRBV2 and TRBJ2-1, is EPEVTQTPSHQVTQMGQEVILRCVPISNHLYFYWYRQILGQKVEFLVSFYNNEISEKSEIFDDQFSVERPDGSNFTLKIRSTKLEDSAMYFCASGNDRNEQFFGPGTRLTVL.

The chain is built from TRBV5-4 and TRBJ2-3; TRBD2 aligns across 12 bases. The CDR3 is 17 amino acids. With V trimmed by 4 bases and J by 1 base, 7 bases remained unmatched. Germline assignment: CDR1 SGHNT and CDR2 YYREEE (reference sequence). CDR3 sequence reads: CASSLLGTSGRTDTQYF. CDR3 sequence (DNA): TGTGCCAGCAGCCTCCTGGGGACTAGCGGGCGCACAGATACGCAGTATTTT.

This rearrangement joins TRBV7-2 to TRBJ2-7; D unresolved. The CDR3 spans 12 residues. V shed 3 bases and J shed 7 bases, with 10 bases lying between them. The germline V gene encodes CDR1 SGHTA and CDR2 FQGNSA. The DNA for the CDR3 is TGTGCCAGCAGCTTTGGGTTCCAGGAGCAGTACGTC. Its protein is CASSFGFQEQYV.

The chain is built from TRBV28 and TRBJ2-3; D is uncertain. This CDR3 contains 13 residues. V lost 3 bases, J lost 14 bases, and 18 bases lay in between. Per germline, CDR1 MDHEN and CDR2 SYDVKM. CDR3 sequence reads: CASSFSHPHSAYF. The CDR3 DNA reads as TGTGCCAGCAGTTTTTCCCACCCCCACAGCGCGTATTTT.

The chain is built from TRBV11-3 and TRBJ1-1; a weak D match, TRBD1 (5 bases). V lost 1 base and J 2 bases, leaving 8 bases between the germline ends. This CDR3 is 14 amino acids long. Per the germline V gene, CDR1 is SGHNT and CDR2 is YENEEA. The CDR3 spells CASSLGGANTEAFF. The CDR3 DNA follows: TGTGCCAGCAGCTTAGGGGGCGCAAACACTGAAGCTTTCTTT.

The J gene is TRBJ1-2, the V gene TRBV5-5; D gene unclear. Trimming took 0 bases from V and 9 from J, leaving 15 bases between them. The CDR3 runs to 14 residues. Germline loops: CDR1 SGHKS, CDR2 YYEKEE (reference sequence). The CDR3 nucleotides are TGTGCCAGCAGCTTGGGTCCCGCCGTGGGCAGCTACACCTTC. As protein: CASSLGPAVGSYTF.

The genes are TRBV2 and TRBJ2-7, with D possibly TRBD1 on 6 matching bases. V was shortened by 3 bases and J by 3 bases, with 15 bases between the two germline ends. In germline, CDR1 is SNHLY, CDR2 FYNNEI. CDR3 length equals 15 residues. CDR3 sequence (DNA): TGTGCCAGCAGTGACCAGGGGCTGCCTGACTACGAGCAGTACTTC. Amino acid sequence: CASSDQGLPDYEQYF.

The chain uses TRBV5-6 and TRBJ1-2; the match to TRBD1 covers 9 bases. CDR3 length equals 15 residues. Germline CDR1 is SGHDT and CDR2 is YYEEEE. V trimming: 5 bases; J trimming: 6 bases; junction bases outside the gene matches: 11. This chain's CDR3 is CASSTGTGFYNGYTF. The CDR3 coding sequence is TGTGCCAGCAGTACCGGGACAGGGTTTTATAATGGCTACACCTTC.

This chain joins TRBV6-1 and TRBJ1-1; 11 positions agree with TRBD1. The germline V gene has CDR1 MNHNS and CDR2 SASEGT. The CDR3 covers 13 residues. V was pared by 5 bases and J by 5 bases, with 1 base of the junction left unmatched. CDR3 sequence (DNA): TGTGCCAGCAGTCGGGACAGGGGGACTGAAGCTTTCTTT. Its translation is CASSRDRGTEAFF.